This is a list of T cell receptor beta chains from one sample in a study of shared clonotypes between healthy human individuals. The protocol was immunoSEQ multiplex PCR, while the TCRdb copy is restricted to in-frame clones and leaves out a portion. The sample holds some 2,000,000 clones, around 95% seen once. Sequencing used naive CD4+ T cells sorted from blood. The receptors originated from a man aged 18 to 30 in good health. CDR3s include the opening cysteine and the closing phenylalanine or tryptophan. A D gene is named only where the DNA matches it firmly. Rows may omit the clone size; those that give it use once, few, many or a size class.

D: -
J: TRBJ1-1
size: -
V: TRBV5-1
CDR3: CASSWGANTEAFF
DNA: TGCGCCAGCAGCTGGGGGGCGAACACTGAAGCTTTCTTT

D: TRBD1
J: TRBJ2-7
size: -
V: TRBV10-3
CDR3: CAIRETGQGSDEQYF
DNA: TGTGCCATCAGGGAGACCGGACAGGGAAGCGACGAGCAGTACTTC

D: TRBD1
J: TRBJ2-6
size: -
V: TRBV4-3
CDR3: CASSQERQGGFSGANVLTF
DNA: TGCGCCAGCAGCCAAGAGAGACAGGGGGGTTTCTCTGGGGCCAACGTCCTGACTTTC

D: -
J: TRBJ1-1
size: -
V: TRBV6-5
CDR3: CASRDGTGMNTEAFF
DNA: TGTGCCAGCAGAGACGGGACGGGAATGAACACTGAAGCTTTCTTT

D: -
J: TRBJ1-1
size: -
V: TRBV28
CDR3: CASSSSGGGDTEAFF
DNA: TGTGCCAGCAGCTCCTCGGGGGGAGGGGACACTGAAGCTTTCTTT

D: TRBD1
J: TRBJ1-1
size: few
V: TRBV19
CDR3: CASSLHRGAITEAFF
DNA: TGTGCCAGTAGCCTTCACAGGGGCGCTATCACTGAAGCTTTCTTT

D: TRBD1
J: TRBJ1-5
size: -
V: TRBV28
CDR3: CASSLSWDRVFNQPQHF
DNA: TGTGCCAGCAGTTTATCGTGGGACAGGGTCTTTAATCAGCCCCAGCATTTT

D: -
J: TRBJ2-7
size: -
V: TRBV5-3
CDR3: CARSAERQGNYEQYF
DNA: TGTGCCAGAAGCGCGGAGCGGCAGGGAAATTACGAGCAGTACTTC

D: TRBD1
J: TRBJ1-6
size: -
V: TRBV5-1
CDR3: CAGSLGYRGNSPLHF
DNA: TGCGCCGGCAGCTTGGGCTACAGGGGGAATTCACCCCTCCACTTT

D: TRBD1
J: TRBJ1-2
size: once
V: TRBV5-6
CDR3: CASSFRDRITYGYTF
DNA: TGTGCCAGCAGCTTCCGGGACAGGATTACCTATGGCTACACCTTC

D: TRBD1
J: TRBJ1-5
size: -
V: TRBV5-3
CDR3: CARSLSDRDNQPQHF
DNA: TGTGCCAGAAGCTTATCGGACAGGGATAATCAGCCCCAGCATTTT

D: TRBD1
J: TRBJ1-6
size: -
V: TRBV30
CDR3: CAWSTKDRNNSPLHF
DNA: TGTGCCTGGAGTACGAAGGACAGGAATAATTCACCCCTCCACTTT

D: TRBD2
J: TRBJ2-2
size: -
V: TRBV6-5
CDR3: CASSRTSGSTGELFF
DNA: TGTGCCAGCAGTCGAACTAGCGGGAGCACCGGGGAGCTGTTTTTT

D: TRBD1
J: TRBJ2-3
size: few
V: TRBV6-5
CDR3: CASSTTGTGHPQYF
DNA: TGTGCCAGCAGTACGACCGGGACAGGGCACCCGCAGTATTTT

D: -
J: TRBJ2-2
size: -
V: TRBV28
CDR3: CASTLTGRANTGELFF
DNA: TGTGCCAGCACTCTCACCGGGCGGGCGAACACCGGGGAGCTGTTTTTT

D: -
J: TRBJ1-3
size: -
V: TRBV7-2
CDR3: CASSSQGAGNTIYF
DNA: TGTGCCAGCAGCTCACAGGGAGCTGGAAACACCATATATTTT

D: -
J: TRBJ2-7
size: -
V: TRBV10-3
CDR3: CAISAAGEGVFFLF
DNA: TGTGCCATCAGTGCAGCTGGAGAAGGGGTATTTTTTCTGTTC

D: TRBD1
J: TRBJ2-7
size: -
V: TRBV19
CDR3: CASSILTGAHEQYF
DNA: TGTGCCAGTAGTATACTCACAGGGGCGCACGAGCAGTACTTC

D: TRBD2
J: TRBJ2-7
size: -
V: TRBV6-5
CDR3: CASSLGLAYSYEQYF
DNA: TGTGCCAGCAGTTTGGGACTAGCGTACTCCTACGAGCAGTACTTC

D: -
J: TRBJ2-3
size: once
V: TRBV7-3
CDR3: CASSLFGRDSTDTQYF
DNA: TGTGCCAGCAGCTTATTTGGCAGAGATAGCACAGATACGCAGTATTTT

D: -
J: TRBJ1-1
size: -
V: TRBV6-5
CDR3: CASSLWENTEAFF
DNA: TGTGCCAGCAGTTTGTGGGAAAACACTGAAGCTTTCTTT

D: -
J: TRBJ2-7
size: -
V: TRBV4-1
CDR3: CASSQRPSDPVGEQYF
DNA: TGCGCCAGCAGCCAGCGGCCTAGCGACCCTGTGGGGGAGCAGTACTTC

D: -
J: TRBJ2-1
size: -
V: TRBV5-1
CDR3: CASSLVLAHYNEQFF
DNA: TGCGCCAGCAGCTTGGTCCTAGCGCACTACAATGAGCAGTTCTTC

D: -
J: TRBJ2-7
size: -
V: TRBV18
CDR3: CASSPLIGGEQYF
DNA: TGTGCCAGCTCACCCCTCATCGGGGGCGAGCAGTACTTC

D: -
J: TRBJ1-2
size: -
V: TRBV5-4
CDR3: CASSAGQGHGGYTF
DNA: TGTGCCAGCAGCGCTGGGCAGGGCCATGGTGGCTACACCTTC

D: -
J: TRBJ2-1
size: -
V: TRBV11-3
CDR3: CASSSQGEGEQFF
DNA: TGTGCCAGCAGCTCACAGGGGGAGGGTGAGCAGTTCTTC

D: -
J: TRBJ1-2
size: few
V: TRBV2
CDR3: CASSEWEDGYTF
DNA: TGTGCCAGCAGTGAATGGGAGGATGGCTACACCTTC

D: -
J: TRBJ2-7
size: -
V: TRBV5-1
CDR3: CASSRDGSYEQYF
DNA: TGCGCCAGCAGCCGGGACGGGAGCTACGAGCAGTACTTC

D: TRBD1
J: TRBJ1-2
size: -
V: TRBV6-5
CDR3: CAISGGFGYTF
DNA: TGTGCCATTTCAGGGGGTTTCGGCTACACCTTC

D: -
J: TRBJ1-1
size: -
V: TRBV18
CDR3: CASSRKTDVNTEAFF
DNA: TGTGCCAGCTCACGAAAGACGGACGTGAACACTGAAGCTTTCTTT

D: -
J: TRBJ1-5
size: -
V: TRBV30
CDR3: CAWSMGEQGNQPQHF
DNA: TGTGCCTGGAGTATGGGGGAGCAGGGAAATCAGCCCCAGCATTTT

D: -
J: TRBJ1-5
size: few
V: TRBV13
CDR3: CASSFSKQPQHF
DNA: TGTGCCAGCAGCTTTAGCAAGCAGCCCCAGCATTTT

D: -
J: TRBJ1-5
size: -
V: TRBV10-3
CDR3: CAISESGDSNQPQHF
DNA: TGTGCCATCAGTGAGTCGGGAGATAGCAATCAGCCCCAGCATTTT

D: TRBD2
J: TRBJ2-7
size: -
V: TRBV6-5
CDR3: CASSPSGSAVYEQYF
DNA: TGTGCCAGCAGTCCGAGCGGGAGCGCGGTCTACGAGCAGTACTTC

D: -
J: TRBJ2-7
size: -
V: TRBV9
CDR3: CASSVSPASLYEQYF
DNA: TGTGCCAGCAGCGTCAGTCCTGCCAGTCTCTACGAGCAGTACTTC

D: -
J: TRBJ1-1
size: -
V: TRBV6-5
CDR3: CASSYWGNTEAFF
DNA: TGTGCCAGCAGTTATTGGGGGAACACTGAAGCTTTCTTT

D: TRBD2
J: TRBJ2-2
size: -
V: TRBV5-1
CDR3: CASSLGTSGTGELFF
DNA: TGCGCCAGCAGCTTAGGGACTAGCGGGACCGGGGAGCTGTTTTTT